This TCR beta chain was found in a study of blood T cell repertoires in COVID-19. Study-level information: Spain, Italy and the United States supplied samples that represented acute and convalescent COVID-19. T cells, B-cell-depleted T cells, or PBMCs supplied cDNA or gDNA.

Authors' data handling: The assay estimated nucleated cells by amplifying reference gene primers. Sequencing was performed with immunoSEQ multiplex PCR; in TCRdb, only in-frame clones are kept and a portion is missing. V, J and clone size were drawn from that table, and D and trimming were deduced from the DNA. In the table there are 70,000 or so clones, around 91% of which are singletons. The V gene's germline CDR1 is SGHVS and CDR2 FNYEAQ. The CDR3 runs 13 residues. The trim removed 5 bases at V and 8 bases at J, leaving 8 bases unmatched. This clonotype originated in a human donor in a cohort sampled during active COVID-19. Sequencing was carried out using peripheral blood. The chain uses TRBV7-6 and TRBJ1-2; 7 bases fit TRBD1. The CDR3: CASSARQGRGYTF. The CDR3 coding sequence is TGTGCCAGCAGCGCAAGACAGGGCAGGGGCTACACCTTC.